What follows describes a single T cell receptor (beta chain). The sample is drawn from a study of blood T cell repertoires in COVID-19. The CDR3 sequence is 15 residues long. Germline V gives CDR1 KGHSH, CDR2 LQKENI. V lost 2 bases and J lost 0, with 11 bases in between. The method was immunoSEQ multiplex PCR; TCRdb's version includes in-frame clones alone and lacks a portion of them. The sample gives around 270,000 clones, roughly 86% of which show up once; approximately 9.8% is in the top ten. Material for sequencing was peripheral blood. The clonotype comes from a middle-aged man who had recovered from COVID-19. This rearrangement joins TRBV18 to TRBJ2-7, with a tentative D call TRBD1 (5 bases). Here the CDR3 DNA reads TGTGCCAGCTCACCAGGCCTAGGGGCCTCCTACGAGCAGTACTTC. Residues: CASSPGLGASYEQYF.